This note documents a single T cell receptor (beta chain) sequence. The assay was immunoSEQ multiplex PCR, and TCRdb's table has in-frame clones only and misses some. The sample has about 120,000 clones, roughly 88% seen once. The germline gives CDR1 SGHVS, CDR2 FNYEAQ. Trimming took off 5 bases at V and 5 bases at J, with 12 bases between the two ends. The CDR3 is made up of 14 amino acids. The entry originates in a study of control samples from healthy donors and cancer patients. The chain carries TRBV7-6 and TRBJ2-2; a possible D gene is TRBD2 (6 bases). The material sequenced was blood. This clonotype was sampled from a man aged 40-55 years in good health. DNA for the CDR3: TGTGCCAGCAGCCGGCGGGGAGAGACCGGGGAGCTGTTTTTT. It specifies CASSRRGETGELFF.